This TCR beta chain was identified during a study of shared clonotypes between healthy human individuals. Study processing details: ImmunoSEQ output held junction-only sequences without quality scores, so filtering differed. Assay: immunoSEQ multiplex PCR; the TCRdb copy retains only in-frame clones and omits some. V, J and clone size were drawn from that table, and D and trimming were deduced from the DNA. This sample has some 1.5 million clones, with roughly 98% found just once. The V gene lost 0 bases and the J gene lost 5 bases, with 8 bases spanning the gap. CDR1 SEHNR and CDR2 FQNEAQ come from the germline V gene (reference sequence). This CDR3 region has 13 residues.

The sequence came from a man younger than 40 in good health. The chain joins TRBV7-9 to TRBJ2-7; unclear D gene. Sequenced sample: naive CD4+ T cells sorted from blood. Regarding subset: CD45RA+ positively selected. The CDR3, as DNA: TGTGCCAGCAGCTTAGCGCGGATTGACGAGCAGTACTTC. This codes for CASSLARIDEQYF.